What follows are 2 T cell receptor beta chains derived from one specimen sequenced in a study of Tregs in tolerant kidney transplant recipients. Sequencing was performed with immunoSEQ multiplex PCR; in TCRdb, only in-frame clones are kept and a portion is missing. Of some 68,000 clones detected, around 83% appear once; the ten largest clones hold 4.5% to 5.5%. The sample comprised CD4+ T cells from blood. These receptors all come from a human donor in good health.

The sample holds a few counts of this clone. The chain combines TRBV4-1 with TRBJ2-5; D not resolved. Between the trimmed V and J ends, which lost 2 bases and 5 bases, there was a span of 9 bases. CDR1 and CDR2 from the germline V gene are MGHRA and YSYEKL. The CDR3 consists of 13 residues. As DNA, the CDR3 is TGCGCCAGCAGCCAAAACTATTGGGAGACCCAGTACTTC. Translation gives CASSQNYWETQYF.

The rearrangement uses TRBV29-1 and TRBJ2-2; D gene unclear. V dropped 1 base and J dropped 0 bases, with 15 bases sitting between them. Germline CDR1 is SQVTM and CDR2 is ANQGSEA. The CDR3 loop spans 17 amino acids. CDR3 nucleotides: TGCAGCGTTGAAGGTGTAGAGGAAAGGACGAACACCGGGGAGCTGTTTTTT. This sequence encodes CSVEGVEERTNTGELFF.